This T cell receptor (beta chain) was documented in a study of response to subunit inactivated influenza vaccine. TCRdb independently ran MiXCR on the RT-PCR reads; one entry per CDR3 protein. The table has 530,000 or so distinct CDR3 sequences, 12% seen once. Whole-study findings and limits: Only a handful of new T cells, the authors suggested, are recruited with each seasonal influenza vaccination.

This clonotype was detected only a few times. Antigen unknown. J gave up 1 base and V 6 bases, and 7 bases lay outside the gene matches. Germline CDR1 is DFQATT and CDR2 is SNEGSKA (reference sequence). There are 14 residues in the CDR3. The sequenced sample was PBMCs from blood, obtained on the day of vaccination. The rearrangement joins TRBV20-1 to TRBJ2-5; 8 bases are shared with TRBD2. The clonotype comes from a man over 45 who received an inactivated influenza vaccine. This chain's CDR3 is CSATHSGVQETQYF. DNA for the CDR3: TGCAGTGCAACCCATAGCGGGGTCCAAGAGACCCAGTACTTC.